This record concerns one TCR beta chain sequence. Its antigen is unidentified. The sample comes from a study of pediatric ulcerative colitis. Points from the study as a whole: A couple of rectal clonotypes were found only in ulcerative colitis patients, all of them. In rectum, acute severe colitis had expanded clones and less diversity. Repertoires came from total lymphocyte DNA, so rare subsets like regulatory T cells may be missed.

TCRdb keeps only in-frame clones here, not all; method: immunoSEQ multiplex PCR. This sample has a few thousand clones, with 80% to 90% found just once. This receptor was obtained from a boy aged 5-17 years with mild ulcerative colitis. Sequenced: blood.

DNA of the CDR3: TGTGCCATCAGTGAGTCGGTAGGAGGCTACGAGCAGTACTTC. It translates to CAISESVGGYEQYF. The rearrangement joins TRBV10-3 to TRBJ2-7, with D possibly being TRBD2 (5 bases). The germline gives CDR1 ENHRY, CDR2 SYGVKD. The CDR3 length is 14 residues. V shed 0 bases and J shed 3 bases, with 9 bases lying between them.